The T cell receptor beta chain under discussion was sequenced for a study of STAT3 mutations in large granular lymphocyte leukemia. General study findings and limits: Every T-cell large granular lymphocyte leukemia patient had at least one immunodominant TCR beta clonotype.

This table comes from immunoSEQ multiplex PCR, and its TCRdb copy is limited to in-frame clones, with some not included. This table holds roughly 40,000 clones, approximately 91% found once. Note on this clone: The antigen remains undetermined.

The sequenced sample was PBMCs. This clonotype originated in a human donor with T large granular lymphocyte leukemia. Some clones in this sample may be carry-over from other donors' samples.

The CDR3 protein is CASRFNPLAEETQYF. The CDR3 DNA reads TGCGCCAGCAGGTTCAATCCCCTAGCGGAAGAGACCCAGTACTTC. The gene calls are TRBV23-1 and TRBJ2-5; 7 nucleotides line up with TRBD2. TRBV23-1 is reported as an ORF; its role is uncertain. J lost 3 bases, V lost 6 bases, and 10 bases had no gene match. The CDR3 contains 15 residues.